Below, 20 T cell receptor beta chains from the same sample are listed, as sequenced in a study of cytomegalovirus exposure and HLA in healthy donors. The PCR used 60 Vbeta and 13 Jbeta primers. Assay used: immunoSEQ multiplex PCR; TCRdb lists only in-frame clones, some missing. The data show about 140,000 clones, about 80% seen once. Specimen: PBMCs. Receptors originate from a female donor in good health and CMV-seronegative.

V is TRBV19 and J is TRBJ2-5; TRBD1 might be the D (6 bases). Germline V lookup: CDR1 LNHDA, CDR2 SQIVND (reference sequence). The CDR3 contains 14 residues. V lost 3 bases and J lost 5, with 13 bases in between. CDR3 in DNA: TGTGCCAGTAGTATCCGGCAGGGGCGCGAGACCCAGTACTTC. Translation gives CASSIRQGRETQYF.

The rearrangement joins TRBV6-7 to TRBJ1-1, with TRBD1 identical over 12 bases. TRBV6-7 is treated as an ORF (open reading frame) with a function not yet certain. Trimming took 6 bases from V and 1 from J; bases not matched to a gene: 9. This CDR3 spans 17 amino acids. CDR3 amino acids: CASRRPGQGASNTEAFF. CDR3 nucleotide sequence: TGTGCCAGCAGGCGTCCGGGACAGGGGGCGTCGAACACTGAAGCTTTCTTT.

The chain recombines TRBV9 with TRBJ2-3; 11 bases agree with TRBD2. With V trimmed by 3 bases and J by 3 bases, 9 bases remained unmatched. This CDR3 contains 17 residues. CDR1 and CDR2 (germline): SGDLS, YYNGEE. The CDR3 DNA reads TGTGCCAGCAGCGCGGTAGCGGGGGGGCTTGGAACAGATACGCAGTATTTT. Its protein is CASSAVAGGLGTDTQYF.

This clone was seen more than once but under ten times. The V call is TRBV19, the J call TRBJ1-5; tentative D call: TRBD1 (6 bases). Germline values: CDR1 LNHDA, CDR2 SQIVND (reference sequence). The CDR3 is 13 residues long. Trimming took off 6 bases at V and 5 bases at J, with 11 bases between the two ends. CDR3 loop: CASRTGTHQPQHF. The CDR3 coding sequence is TGTGCCAGTAGAACCGGGACACATCAGCCCCAGCATTTT.

The chain employs TRBV27 and TRBJ2-1; TRBD2 matches at 9 bases. Germline V gives CDR1 MNHEY, CDR2 SMNVEV (reference sequence). V trimming: 7 bases; J trimming: 9 bases; junction bases outside the gene matches: 13. This CDR3 comprises 15 residues. CDR3 protein: CASTLAGPFVGEQFF. CDR3 nucleotide sequence: TGTGCCAGCACCCTAGCGGGGCCTTTTGTCGGTGAGCAGTTCTTC.

CDR3 nucleotides: TGCGCCAGCAGCTTACTAAACACCGGGGAGCTGTTTTTT. Residues: CASSLLNTGELFF. The V and J genes are TRBV5-1 and TRBJ2-2; unclear D gene. Germline lookup yields CDR1 SGHRS and CDR2 YFSETQ. The CDR3 consists of 13 residues. With 2 bases removed from V and 2 bases from J, the gap between germline ends came to 4 bases.

The gene calls are TRBV28 and TRBJ1-3; no firm D call. Germline values: CDR1 MDHEN, CDR2 SYDVKM. Trimming stripped 4 bases from V and 0 bases from J, with 16 bases between. The CDR3 length is 17 residues. CDR3 region: CASSSFLPSSSGNTIYF. The CDR3 coding sequence is TGTGCCAGCAGTTCATTTCTCCCCTCCAGCTCTGGAAACACCATATATTTT.

The rearrangement links TRBV9 to TRBJ2-6, with 7 positions matching TRBD2. V shed 6 bases and J 3 bases; nucleotides not matched to a gene: 6. This CDR3 contains 15 residues. The germline V gene encodes CDR1 SGDLS and CDR2 YYNGEE. The CDR3, as DNA: TGTGCCAGCACTGGGGCGGGAGATGGGGCCAACGTCCTGACTTTC. Its translation is CASTGAGDGANVLTF.

V and J are TRBV6-1 and TRBJ2-5, with TRBD2 matching over 8 bases. The CDR3 length is 12 residues. V lost 7 bases and J lost 3; bases outside the gene matches: 1. Germline assignment: CDR1 MNHNS and CDR2 SASEGT. Here the CDR3 reads CASTGGEETQYF. For the CDR3, the DNA is TGTGCCAGCACCGGGGGGGAAGAGACCCAGTACTTC.

Concerning this clone: One junction end disagrees with the germline gene, perhaps due to a read error. The genes are TRBV28 and TRBJ2-7; D is undetermined. This CDR3 is built from 11 residues. The germline V gene encodes CDR1 MDHEN and CDR2 SYDVKM. CDR3 protein: CASTTDHEQCF. CDR3 bases: TGTGCCAGTACTACCGATCACGAGCAGTGCTTC.

The chain links TRBV5-1 to TRBJ1-2, with D possibly matching TRBD1 (6 bases). Germline V gene data show CDR1 as SGHRS and CDR2 as YFSETQ. This CDR3 spans 15 amino acids. Trimming stripped 0 bases from V and 8 bases from J, with 17 bases between. CDR3 residues: CASSLERGMGEGYTF. CDR3 DNA sequence: TGCGCCAGCAGCTTGGAAAGGGGGATGGGAGAGGGCTACACCTTC.

This clone was seen once. The rearrangement joins TRBV5-1 to TRBJ2-3; D is possibly TRBD2 (5 bases). There are 15 residues in the CDR3. Germline V lookup: CDR1 SGHRS, CDR2 YFSETQ. Trimming pared 5 bases from V and 2 bases from J, leaving 15 bases between. The DNA for the CDR3 is TGCGCCAGCAGGGGCGGACTTCACCACACAGATACGCAGTATTTT. This codes for CASRGGLHHTDTQYF.

The chain employs TRBV6-1 and TRBJ1-3; D not resolved. V was pared by 4 bases and J by 1 base, with 17 bases between. Germline CDR1 and CDR2: MNHNS and SASEGT. CDR3 length: 17 residues. The chain's CDR3 is CASSGGSGLGSGNTIYF. CDR3 sequence (DNA): TGTGCCAGCAGTGGCGGTTCTGGACTGGGGTCTGGAAACACCATATATTTT.

The rearrangement joins TRBV28 to TRBJ1-4; D possibly corresponds to TRBD1 (5 bases). V dropped 7 bases and J dropped 11 bases, with 23 bases sitting between them. Germline values: CDR1 MDHEN, CDR2 SYDVKM. The CDR3 is 15 residues long. As DNA, the CDR3 is TGTGCCAGCATATACCGGGCAGGGAGGTCAGGGAAACTGTTTTTT. Its translation: CASIYRAGRSGKLFF.

This clone is a singleton in its sample. The chain carries TRBV7-9 and TRBJ2-1, with TRBD1 matching over 7 bases. V shed 6 bases and J 3 bases; nucleotides not matched to a gene: 14. Germline lookup yields CDR1 SEHNR and CDR2 FQNEAQ (reference sequence). This CDR3 has 17 amino acids. The CDR3 bases are TGTGCCAGCAGTTCCCCTCTGGTGGGACAGATCTACAATGAGCAGTTCTTC. Translating it yields CASSSPLVGQIYNEQFF.

This sequence joins TRBV5-4 and TRBJ2-1, with 8 bases fitting TRBD2. Germline trimming cut 5 bases from V and 7 bases from J; bases unmatched to any gene: 14. Germline-derived CDR1 and CDR2 are SGHNT and YYREEE (reference sequence). CDR3 size: 16 residues. CDR3 protein: CASSWGTRRALNEQFF. The CDR3 coding sequence is TGTGCCAGCAGTTGGGGGACTAGAAGGGCGCTTAATGAGCAGTTCTTC.

In regard to this clone: Other DNA variants within this sample encode the same CDR3. The rearrangement joins TRBV6-5 to TRBJ2-7; D perhaps matches TRBD1 (6 bases). V lost 5 bases and J 6 bases, leaving 17 bases between the germline ends. Germline values: CDR1 MNHEY, CDR2 SVGAGI. The length of the CDR3 is 14 residues. The CDR3 DNA sequence: TGTGCCAGCAGTGGAGCCGTGACAGGCTGCGAGCAGTACTTC. Translated: CASSGAVTGCEQYF.

V is TRBV28 and J is TRBJ1-2, with unresolved D. Germline loops: CDR1 MDHEN, CDR2 SYDVKM. CDR3 size: 12 residues. V lost 5 bases and J lost 4, with 8 bases in between. CDR3 loop: CASSLRFYGYTF. CDR3 coding DNA: TGTGCCAGCAGTCTTCGGTTCTATGGCTACACCTTC.

This chain links TRBV19 with TRBJ1-5; D gene uncertain. Deletions cut 6 bases from V and 6 bases from J, with 12 bases between. Per germline, CDR1 LNHDA and CDR2 SQIVND (reference sequence). This CDR3 has 13 amino acids. In nucleotides, the CDR3 is TGTGCCAGTAGCCCGAGCTTAGCTCAGCCCCAGCATTTT. Its protein product is CASSPSLAQPQHF. The full variable domain, with the rest looked up from reference TRBV19 and TRBJ1-5, is DGGITQSPKYLFRKEGQNVTLSCEQNLNHDAMYWYRQDPGQGLRLIYYSQIVNDFQKGDIAEGYSVSREKKESFPLTVTSAQKNPTAFYLCASSPSLAQPQHFGDGTRLSIL.

This sequence joins TRBV4-1 and TRBJ1-1; no firm D call. V lost 0 bases and J lost 5, with 13 bases in between. This CDR3 contains 15 residues. Germline V CDR1 and CDR2: MGHRA, YSYEKL. The CDR3 region has the DNA TGCGCCAGCAGCCAAGAGGAGGGAGTAAGAACTGAAGCTTTCTTT. This codes for CASSQEEGVRTEAFF.